The entry below describes one T cell receptor beta chain. Its recognized antigen is unknown. Per-base quality was not reported, and no clone a single base away is much larger than it. This sample was included in a study of T cell responses to AZD1222 COVID-19 vaccine (dated by TCRdb to about 2021). Regarding the study in general: AZD1222 recipients given second doses at about 4 weeks or at about 12 weeks were pooled, since spike-specific TCR depth and breadth were not found to differ between the two schedules. Enrollment into the trials was organized by age into subgroups of 18-55, 56-69 and 70-plus years, and those subgroups contained approximately 160, 26 and 62 TCR-sequenced participants, respectively. TCR sequencing was performed for over 230 trial participants, of whom about 200 were given two doses of AZD1222 and approximately 25 were given two doses of MenACWY control vaccine.

Results the study describes overall, beyond this receptor: Participants were mostly white British and included more females than males, and it was suggested by the authors that clonal diversity may have been underestimated. The 56-69-year group was small, and its depth increase did not reach significance, likely because of low power. Because no samples from the day 14 peak response were available, repertoires could be characterized only after the peak T cell response. The whole spike protein was spanned by vaccine-associated CD4 TCRs, and dominant responses were seen in regions 160-218 and 743-854. Spike-specific TCR breadth and depth rose significantly after two AZD1222 doses compared with day 0 and with MenACWY recipients. Reportedly, almost half of the unique spike-specific TCRs recognized epitopes lying outside the regions that are mutated in the B.1.351 and B.1.1.7 variants. Only six or seven AZD1222 recipients were SARS-CoV-2 seropositive at baseline, limiting conclusions about previously exposed vaccinees.

The CDR3 regions of human TCRbeta chains were subjected to immunosequencing. In the paper's pipeline: Repertoire TCRs were checked for matches against a reference library of SARS-CoV-2-specific TCRs that had been generated using the MIRA antigen-specificity platform. Breadth was defined as the fraction of unique TCRs that were SARS-CoV-2-associated. Depth was defined as the fraction of total T cells that were SARS-CoV-2-associated. Using the MIRA data, every spike-specific TCR was mapped to the spike region that the TCR reacted to and assigned to either a CD4 or a CD8 class. Log10-transformed breadth and depth values were compared by one-way ANOVA with Sidak's multiple comparisons tests. In its TCRdb copy, this immuneACCESS table keeps in-frame sequences only and misses some clones. Where compared with another copy, unresolved V genes explain less than half of these, and the others have no known cause. The DNA gave D and trimming, while V, J and clone size come from that table. The sample has 120,000 to 150,000 clones on record, approximately 89% of them singletons. Roughly 5% of the sample is in the top ten clones.

This specimen's time point label, interpreted: baseline before first vaccination. Vaccinee samples came from UK trials COV001 and COV002, including a single-blind randomized controlled phase 2/3 trial of AZD1222 (ChAdOx1 nCoV-19) in healthy adults. For TCRbeta chain sequencing, PBMC samples were collected from trial participants at day 0 and at day 28 after the second dose. The clonotype comes from an adult in good health. The sample consisted of peripheral blood, taken on day 0 of AZD1222 vaccination.

The DNA reads as follows: TGCGCCAGCAGCCCAAATGTAGCGGGAGCCTCCTACGAGCAGTACTTC. Protein translation: CASSPNVAGASYEQYF. The rearrangement combines TRBV4-1 with TRBJ2-7; the junction holds 9 bases that match TRBD2. The germline V gene supplies CDR1 MGHRA and CDR2 YSYEKL. The V end gives up 4 bases and the J end 0 bases, leaving 7 bases in the junction not matched to a gene. From the cysteine through the phenylalanine, the CDR3 covers 16 amino acids. This entry keeps only the CDR3 DNA: 48 bases, framed from base 1.